This T cell receptor (beta chain) was recovered during a study of regulatory T cells in long-lasting Graves disease. Findings and caveats of the study: Persistent disease showed a preference for TRBV28, TRBJ1-2 and TRBJ2-5. Exclusively peripheral blood, rather than thyroid tissue, was studied.

Germline-derived CDR1 and CDR2 are MDHEN and SYDVKM. V was pared by 4 bases and J by 2 bases, with 8 bases of the junction left unmatched. The CDR3 consists of 16 residues. Time point given: persistent/refractory GD, antithyroid drugs over 5 years with positive TRAb. PBMCs were the source of the RNA used for TCR sequencing. In this cohort, patients came from an endocrinology department located in Xi'an, China. The authors built TCR beta libraries using iRepertoire HTBI primers and Arm-PCR of CDR3 regions. Authors' analysis steps: The identification of approximately 62 TRBV and around 15 TRBJ segments was made across samples. TCRdb re-called the multiplex PCR reads through MiXCR, storing one row per CDR3 protein. The V and J calls come from TCRdb's annotation, not from the publication. The data show around 400,000 distinct CDR3 sequences, under 25% seen once. In its sample, this clonotype was seen many times. Its target is not known.

The receptor was derived from a female donor with Graves disease. The rearrangement joins TRBV28 to TRBJ2-5; TRBD1 matches 9 bases. Sequenced material: peripheral blood mononuclear cells (PBMCs), taken when the disease was refractory, from a patient treated with antithyroid drugs. The CDR3 region is CASSSVGTGTQETQYF. The CDR3 DNA is TGTGCCAGCAGTTCCGTTGGGACAGGGACACAAGAGACCCAGTACTTC. The complete variable domain, with remaining parts taken from reference TRBV28 and TRBJ2-5, reads DVKVTQSSRYLVKRTGEKVFLECVQDMDHENMFWYRQDPGLGLRLIYFSYDVKMKEKGDIPEGYSVSREKKERFSLILESASTNQTSMYLCASSSVGTGTQETQYFGPGTRLLVL.